This entry lists 10 T cell receptor beta chains sequenced from one sample in a study of blood T cell repertoires in COVID-19 (dated by TCRdb to the early 2020s). Libraries were made using the immunoSEQ multiplex PCR assay. As stored in TCRdb, this immuneACCESS dataset retains in-frame rearrangements with V and J assigned. A fraction of the clones does not appear; measured against another copy, unresolved V genes explain less than half of the discrepancy, and the remainder lacks a known reason. The sample table records approximately 180,000 clones; 85% to 90% of these occur just once. Approximately 6.2% of the sample is taken by the ten largest. The sample was PBMCs or T cells enriched from blood (not recorded which). Receptor source: a man between 40 and 49 years old who had recovered from COVID-19.

Concerning this clone: This may stem from a read error, because a much larger clone lies one nucleotide away. The rearrangement uses TRBV5-1 and TRBJ1-3, with D possibly TRBD1 on 6 matching bases. Trimming cost V 0 bases and J 3 bases, with 7 bases left between them. The germline V gene has CDR1 SGHRS and CDR2 YFSETQ. The CDR3 is made up of 14 amino acids. CDR3 nucleotides: TGCGCCAGCAGCTTGGAGGGGGTTGGAAACACCATATATTTT. Encoded protein: CASSLEGVGNTIYF.

This clone showed up just once. The chain links TRBV2 to TRBJ1-1, with 8 bases lining up with TRBD1. The trim removed 4 bases at V and 1 base at J, leaving 5 bases unmatched. CDR1 and CDR2 from the germline V gene are SNHLY and FYNNEI. The CDR3 loop spans 15 amino acids. The DNA for the CDR3 is TGTGCCAGCAGTGGGCAGGGGGCGGGGAACACTGAAGCTTTCTTT. As protein: CASSGQGAGNTEAFF.

The chain has TRBV6-5 and TRBJ2-3; 11 nucleotides match TRBD2. This CDR3 comprises 12 residues. Germline-derived CDR1 and CDR2 are MNHEY and SVGAGI. Unmatched junction bases numbered 0, after V lost 5 bases and J lost 8 bases. CDR3 protein: CASSTSGGTQYF. The CDR3 bases are TGTGCCAGCAGTACTAGCGGGGGTACGCAGTATTTT.

This clone is a singleton in its sample. The chain is built from TRBV5-1 and TRBJ2-3, with 11 bases lining up with TRBD2. This CDR3 is built from 16 residues. Per germline, CDR1 SGHRS and CDR2 YFSETQ. The V and J ends lost 4 bases and 2 bases, in that order; junction bases with no gene match: 6. The CDR3 sequence is CASSAASGGHTDTQYF. Written as DNA, the CDR3 is TGCGCCAGCAGCGCAGCTAGCGGGGGGCACACAGATACGCAGTATTTT.

This chain joins TRBV24-1 and TRBJ1-5; D call uncertain. From germline, CDR1 is KGHDR and CDR2 SFDVKD. The CDR3 is 12 amino acids. Trimming left V 4 bases short and J 7 bases short, with 7 bases between. CDR3 region: CATSDGVQPQHF. CDR3 nucleotides: TGTGCCACCAGTGACGGGGTACAGCCCCAGCATTTT.

This chain links TRBV3-1 (or the pseudogene TRBV3-2) with TRBJ1-2; D gene ambiguous. The V end lost 0 bases, the J end lost 6 bases, and 17 bases lay between the germline ends. The germline gives CDR1 LGHDT, CDR2 YNNKEL (reference sequence). The CDR3 consists of 16 residues. CDR3 amino acids: CASSQEGVYQSNGYTF. The DNA for the CDR3 is TGTGCCAGCAGCCAAGAAGGAGTTTACCAATCGAATGGCTACACCTTC.

The chain carries TRBV30 and TRBJ1-5, with D uncertain. The CDR3 is 14 residues long. Trimming left V 3 bases short and J 3 bases short, with 12 bases between. Germline V gene data show CDR1 as GTSNPN and CDR2 as SVGIG (reference sequence). For the CDR3, the DNA is TGTGCCTGGAGCGAACGACAAAACAATCAGCCCCAGCATTTT. Translated, it gives CAWSERQNNQPQHF.

This clone was picked up one time. This rearrangement joins TRBV3-1 (or the pseudogene TRBV3-2) to TRBJ2-1, with a tentative D call TRBD2 (6 bases). The CDR3 is 13 amino acids. Trimming removed 4 bases at V and 10 bases at J, with 14 bases between. The germline CDR1 and CDR2 sequences are LGHDT and YNNKEL (reference sequence). CDR3 protein: CASSPGRGSEQFF. In nucleotides, the CDR3 is TGTGCCAGCAGCCCCGGACGGGGGAGCGAGCAGTTCTTC.

This rearrangement joins TRBV5-1 to TRBJ2-2, with a possible D match to TRBD1 (5 bases). Germline CDR1 is SGHRS and CDR2 is YFSETQ. V lost 4 bases, J lost 5 bases, and 15 bases lay in between. The CDR3 covers 15 residues. CDR3 DNA: TGCGCCAGCAGCCCCGGACACGCCGGGACCGGGGAGCTGTTTTTT. Amino acids: CASSPGHAGTGELFF.

The genes are TRBV7-9 and TRBJ2-5; 8 nucleotides agree with TRBD2. Germline V gives CDR1 SEHNR, CDR2 FQNEAQ (reference sequence). V shed 2 bases and J 10 bases; nucleotides not matched to a gene: 0. The CDR3 totals 11 residues. The CDR3 protein is CASSLRGGQYF. The CDR3 DNA follows: TGTGCCAGCAGCTTACGGGGGGGCCAGTACTTC.